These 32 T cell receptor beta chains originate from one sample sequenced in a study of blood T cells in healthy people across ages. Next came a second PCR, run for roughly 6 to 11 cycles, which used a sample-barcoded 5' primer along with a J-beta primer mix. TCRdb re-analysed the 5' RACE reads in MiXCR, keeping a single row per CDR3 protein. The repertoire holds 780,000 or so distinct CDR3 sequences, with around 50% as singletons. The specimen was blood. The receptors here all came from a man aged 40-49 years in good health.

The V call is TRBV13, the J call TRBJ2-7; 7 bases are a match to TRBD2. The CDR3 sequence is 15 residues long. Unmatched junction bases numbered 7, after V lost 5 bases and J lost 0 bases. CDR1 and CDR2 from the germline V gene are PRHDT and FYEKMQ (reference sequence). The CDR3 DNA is TGTGCCAGCAGCGCACGTGGGAGGGCCTCCTACGAGCAGTACTTC. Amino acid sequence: CASSARGRASYEQYF.

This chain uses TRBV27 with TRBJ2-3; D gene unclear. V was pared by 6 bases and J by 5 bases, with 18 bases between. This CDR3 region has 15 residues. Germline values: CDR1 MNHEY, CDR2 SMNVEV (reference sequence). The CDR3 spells CASSPQSVVGDTQYF. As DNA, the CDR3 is TGTGCCAGCAGCCCTCAAAGCGTTGTTGGAGATACGCAGTATTTT.

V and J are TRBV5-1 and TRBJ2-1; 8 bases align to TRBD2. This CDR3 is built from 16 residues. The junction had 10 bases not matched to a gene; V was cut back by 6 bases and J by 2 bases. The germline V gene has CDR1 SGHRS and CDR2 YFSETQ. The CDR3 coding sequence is TGCGCCAGCAAGGCGGGGGGCCAGCCCACCTACAATGAGCAGTTCTTC. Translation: CASKAGGQPTYNEQFF. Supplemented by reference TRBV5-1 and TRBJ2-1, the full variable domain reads KAGVTQTPRYLIKTRGQQVTLSCSPISGHRSVSWYQQTPGQGLQFLFEYFSETQRNKGNFPGRFSGRQFSNSRSEMNVSTLELGDSALYLCASKAGGQPTYNEQFFGPGTRLTVL.

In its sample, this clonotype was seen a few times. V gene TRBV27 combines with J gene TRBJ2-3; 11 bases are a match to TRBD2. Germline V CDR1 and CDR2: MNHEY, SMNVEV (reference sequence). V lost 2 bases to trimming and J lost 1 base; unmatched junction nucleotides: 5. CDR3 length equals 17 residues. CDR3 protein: CASSLNSGRARTDTQYF. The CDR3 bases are TGTGCCAGCAGTTTAAATAGCGGGAGGGCCCGCACAGATACGCAGTATTTT.

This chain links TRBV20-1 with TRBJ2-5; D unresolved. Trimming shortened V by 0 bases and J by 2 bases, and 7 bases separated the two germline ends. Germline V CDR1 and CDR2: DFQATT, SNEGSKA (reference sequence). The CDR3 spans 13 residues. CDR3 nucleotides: TGCAGTGCTAGAGATCCACAGCAAGAGACCCAGTACTTC. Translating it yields CSARDPQQETQYF.

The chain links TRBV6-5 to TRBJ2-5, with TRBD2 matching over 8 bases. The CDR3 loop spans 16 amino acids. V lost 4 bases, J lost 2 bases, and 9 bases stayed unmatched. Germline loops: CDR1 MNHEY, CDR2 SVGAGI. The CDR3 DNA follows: TGTGCCAGCAGTTCCCCGTTAGCGGGATTACAAGAGACCCAGTACTTC. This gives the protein CASSSPLAGLQETQYF.

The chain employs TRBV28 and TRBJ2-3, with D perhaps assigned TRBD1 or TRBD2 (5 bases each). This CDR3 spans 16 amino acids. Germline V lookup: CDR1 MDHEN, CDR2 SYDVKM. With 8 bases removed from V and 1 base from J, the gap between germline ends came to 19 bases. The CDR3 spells CASGTVRGAGTDTQYF. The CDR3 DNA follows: TGTGCCAGCGGAACCGTGAGAGGGGCCGGCACAGATACGCAGTATTTT.

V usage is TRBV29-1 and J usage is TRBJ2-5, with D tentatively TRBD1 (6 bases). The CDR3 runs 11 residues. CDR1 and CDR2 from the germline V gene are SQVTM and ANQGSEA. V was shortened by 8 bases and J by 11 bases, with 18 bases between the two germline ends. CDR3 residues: CSTRQAGEQYF. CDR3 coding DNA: TGCAGCACGCGACAGGCTGGGGAGCAGTACTTC.

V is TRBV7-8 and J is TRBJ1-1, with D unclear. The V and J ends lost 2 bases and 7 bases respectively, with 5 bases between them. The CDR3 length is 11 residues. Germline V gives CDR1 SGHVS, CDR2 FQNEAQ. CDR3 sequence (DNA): TGTGCCAGCAGCTTACCTGGTGAAGCTTTCTTT. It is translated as CASSLPGEAFF.

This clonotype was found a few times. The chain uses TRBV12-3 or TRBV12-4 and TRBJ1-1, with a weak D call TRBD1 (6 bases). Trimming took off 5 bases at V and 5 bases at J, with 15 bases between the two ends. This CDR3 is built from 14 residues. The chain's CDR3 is CASSRRGRKTEAFF. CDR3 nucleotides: TGTGCCAGCAGTCGCAGGGGTAGGAAGACTGAAGCTTTCTTT.

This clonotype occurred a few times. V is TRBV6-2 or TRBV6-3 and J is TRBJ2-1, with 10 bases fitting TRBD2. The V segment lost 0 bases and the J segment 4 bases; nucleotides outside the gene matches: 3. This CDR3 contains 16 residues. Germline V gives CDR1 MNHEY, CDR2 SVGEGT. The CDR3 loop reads CASSYSLAGRYNEQFF. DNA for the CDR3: TGTGCCAGCAGTTACTCACTAGCGGGAAGATACAATGAGCAGTTCTTC.

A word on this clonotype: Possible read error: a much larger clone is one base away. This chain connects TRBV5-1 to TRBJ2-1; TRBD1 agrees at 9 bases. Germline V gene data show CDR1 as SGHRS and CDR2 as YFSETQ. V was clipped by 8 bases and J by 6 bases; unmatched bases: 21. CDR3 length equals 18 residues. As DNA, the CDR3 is TGCGCCAGTCAAAAAAAATCAGCCGGGACAGGGATAAGCAATGAGCAGTTCTTC. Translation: CASQKKSAGTGISNEQFF.

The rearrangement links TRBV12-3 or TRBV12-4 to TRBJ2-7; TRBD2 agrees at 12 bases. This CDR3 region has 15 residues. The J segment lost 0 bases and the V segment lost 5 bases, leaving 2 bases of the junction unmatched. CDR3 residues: CASSGLAGPSYEQYF. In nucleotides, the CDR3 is TGTGCCAGCAGTGGACTAGCGGGACCCTCCTACGAGCAGTACTTC.

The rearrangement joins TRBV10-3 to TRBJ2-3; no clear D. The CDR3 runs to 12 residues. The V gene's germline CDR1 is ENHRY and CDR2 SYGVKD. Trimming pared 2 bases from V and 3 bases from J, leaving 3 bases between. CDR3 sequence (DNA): TGTGCCATCAGTGAGGTTACAGATACGCAGTATTTT. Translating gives CAISEVTDTQYF.

Here the CDR3 DNA reads TGTGCCAGCAACCTAACAAGGACAGGGGATAGGGAGACCCAGTACTTC. It codes for CASNLTRTGDRETQYF. This sequence joins TRBV12-3 or TRBV12-4 and TRBJ2-5; 9 bases fit TRBD1. The CDR3 is made up of 16 amino acids. J gave up 5 bases and V 7 bases, and 14 bases lay outside the gene matches.

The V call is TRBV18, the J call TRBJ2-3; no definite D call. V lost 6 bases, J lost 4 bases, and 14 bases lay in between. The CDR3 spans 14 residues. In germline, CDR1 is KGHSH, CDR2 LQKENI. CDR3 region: CASSDGRSADTQYF. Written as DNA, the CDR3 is TGTGCCAGCTCGGACGGACGTTCGGCAGATACGCAGTATTTT.

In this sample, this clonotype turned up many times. The CDR3 nucleotides are TGCAGTGCTAGTTCCCGGCGAGTTAGCACAGATACGCAGTATTTT. Residues: CSASSRRVSTDTQYF. The V call is TRBV20-1, the J call TRBJ2-3, with D hard to call. CDR3 length: 15 amino acids. The germline V and J ends were trimmed by 3 bases and 0 bases, with 13 bases remaining between them. Germline CDR1 reads DFQATT; CDR2 reads SNEGSKA (reference sequence).

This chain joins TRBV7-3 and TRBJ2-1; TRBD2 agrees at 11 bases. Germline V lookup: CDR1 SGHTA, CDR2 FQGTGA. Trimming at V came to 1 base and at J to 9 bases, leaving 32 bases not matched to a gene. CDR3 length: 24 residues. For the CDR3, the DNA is TGTGCCAGCAGCTTAATAGCGGGGAACGGGTTAGCGGGAGGGCCGTACTCGCCTCTTACTGAGCAGTTCTTC. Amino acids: CASSLIAGNGLAGGPYSPLTEQFF.

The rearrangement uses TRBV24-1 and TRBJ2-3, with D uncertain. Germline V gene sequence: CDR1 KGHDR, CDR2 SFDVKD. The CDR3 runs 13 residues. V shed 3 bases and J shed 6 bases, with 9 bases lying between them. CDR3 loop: CATSDQVSDTQYF. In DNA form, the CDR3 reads TGTGCCACCAGTGATCAGGTTTCGGATACGCAGTATTTT.

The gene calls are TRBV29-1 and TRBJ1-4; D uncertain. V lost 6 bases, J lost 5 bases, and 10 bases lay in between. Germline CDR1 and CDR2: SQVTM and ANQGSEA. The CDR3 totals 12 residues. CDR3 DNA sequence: TGCAGCGTGGGGAGGGCGAATGAAAAACTGTTTTTT. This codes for CSVGRANEKLFF.

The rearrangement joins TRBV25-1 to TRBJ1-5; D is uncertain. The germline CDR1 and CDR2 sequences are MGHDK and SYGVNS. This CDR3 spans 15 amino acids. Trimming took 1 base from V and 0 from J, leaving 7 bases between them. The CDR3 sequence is CASSEFEGSNQPQHF. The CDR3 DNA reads TGTGCCAGCAGTGAATTTGAGGGTAGCAATCAGCCCCAGCATTTT.

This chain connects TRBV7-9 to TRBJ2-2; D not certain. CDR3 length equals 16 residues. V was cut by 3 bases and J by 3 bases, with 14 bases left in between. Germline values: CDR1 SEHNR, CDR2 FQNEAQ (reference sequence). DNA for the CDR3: TGTGCCAGCAGCTTGCTTCCGGGCCCGGACACCGGGGAGCTGTTTTTT. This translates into CASSLLPGPDTGELFF.

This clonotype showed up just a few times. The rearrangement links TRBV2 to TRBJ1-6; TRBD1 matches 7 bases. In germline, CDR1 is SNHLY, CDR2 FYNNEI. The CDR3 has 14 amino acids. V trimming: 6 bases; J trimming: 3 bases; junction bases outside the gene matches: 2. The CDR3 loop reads CASRGQFYNSPLHF. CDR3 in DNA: TGTGCCAGCAGGGGACAGTTCTATAATTCACCCCTCCACTTT.

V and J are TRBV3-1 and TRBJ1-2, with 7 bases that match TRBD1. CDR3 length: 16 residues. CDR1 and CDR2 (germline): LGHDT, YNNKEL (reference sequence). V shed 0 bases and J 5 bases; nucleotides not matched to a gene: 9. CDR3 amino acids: CASSQDLLQGNYGYTF. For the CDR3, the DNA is TGTGCCAGCAGCCAAGACCTCCTACAGGGGAATTATGGCTACACCTTC.

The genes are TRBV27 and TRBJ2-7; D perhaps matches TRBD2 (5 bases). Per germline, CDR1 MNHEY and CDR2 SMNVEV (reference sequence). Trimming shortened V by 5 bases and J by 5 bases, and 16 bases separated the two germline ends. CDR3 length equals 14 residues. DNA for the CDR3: TGTGCCAGCAGTAGCCGGGATCCTCGCCACGAGCAGTACTTC. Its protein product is CASSSRDPRHEQYF.

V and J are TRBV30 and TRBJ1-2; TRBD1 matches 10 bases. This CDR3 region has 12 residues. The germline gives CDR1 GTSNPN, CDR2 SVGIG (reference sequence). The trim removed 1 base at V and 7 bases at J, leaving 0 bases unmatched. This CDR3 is CAWSGDRGGYTF. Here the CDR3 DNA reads TGTGCCTGGAGTGGGGACAGGGGTGGCTACACCTTC.

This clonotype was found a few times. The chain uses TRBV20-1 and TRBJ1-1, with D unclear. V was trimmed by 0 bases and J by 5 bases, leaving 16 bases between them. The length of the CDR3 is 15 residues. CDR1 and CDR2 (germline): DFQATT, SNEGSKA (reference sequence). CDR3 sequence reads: CSARDRSGWGTEAFF. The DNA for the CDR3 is TGCAGTGCTAGAGATCGTTCCGGGTGGGGTACTGAAGCTTTCTTT.

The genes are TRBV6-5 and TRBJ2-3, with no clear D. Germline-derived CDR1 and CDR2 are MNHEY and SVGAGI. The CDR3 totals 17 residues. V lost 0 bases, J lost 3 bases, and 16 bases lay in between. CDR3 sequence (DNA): TGTGCCAGCAGTTACTCGTGGGTAGGGTCCTCAACAGATACGCAGTATTTT. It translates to CASSYSWVGSSTDTQYF.

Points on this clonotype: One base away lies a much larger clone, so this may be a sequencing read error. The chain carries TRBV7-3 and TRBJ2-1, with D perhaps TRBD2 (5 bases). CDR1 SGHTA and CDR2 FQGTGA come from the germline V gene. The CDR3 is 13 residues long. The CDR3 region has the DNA TGTGCCAGCAGCTTCCAGCGGTACAAGGAGCAGTTCTTC. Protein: CASSFQRYKEQFF.

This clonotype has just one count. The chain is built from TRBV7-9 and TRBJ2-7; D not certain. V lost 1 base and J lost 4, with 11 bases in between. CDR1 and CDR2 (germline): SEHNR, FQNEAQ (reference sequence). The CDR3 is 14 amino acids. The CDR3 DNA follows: TGTGCCAGCAGCTTAGTGGACGAGCAGTACGAGCAGTACTTC. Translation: CASSLVDEQYEQYF.

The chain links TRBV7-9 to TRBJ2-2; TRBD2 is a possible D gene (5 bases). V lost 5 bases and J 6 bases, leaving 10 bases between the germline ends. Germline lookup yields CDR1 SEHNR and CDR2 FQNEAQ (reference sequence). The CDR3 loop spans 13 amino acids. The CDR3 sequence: CASSPSPAGELFF. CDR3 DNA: TGTGCCAGCAGCCCTAGCCCCGCCGGGGAGCTGTTTTTT.

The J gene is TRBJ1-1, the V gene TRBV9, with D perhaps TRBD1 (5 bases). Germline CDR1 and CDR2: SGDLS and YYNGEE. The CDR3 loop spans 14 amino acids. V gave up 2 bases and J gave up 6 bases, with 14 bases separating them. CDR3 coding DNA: TGTGCCAGCAGCGTTGGGACGCCGGCCTCTGAAGCTTTCTTT. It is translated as CASSVGTPASEAFF. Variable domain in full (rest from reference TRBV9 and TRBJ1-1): DSGVTQTPKHLITATGQRVTLRCSPRSGDLSVYWYQQSLDQGLQFLIQYYNGEERAKGNILERFSAQQFPDLHSELNLSSLELGDSALYFCASSVGTPASEAFFGQGTRLTVV.